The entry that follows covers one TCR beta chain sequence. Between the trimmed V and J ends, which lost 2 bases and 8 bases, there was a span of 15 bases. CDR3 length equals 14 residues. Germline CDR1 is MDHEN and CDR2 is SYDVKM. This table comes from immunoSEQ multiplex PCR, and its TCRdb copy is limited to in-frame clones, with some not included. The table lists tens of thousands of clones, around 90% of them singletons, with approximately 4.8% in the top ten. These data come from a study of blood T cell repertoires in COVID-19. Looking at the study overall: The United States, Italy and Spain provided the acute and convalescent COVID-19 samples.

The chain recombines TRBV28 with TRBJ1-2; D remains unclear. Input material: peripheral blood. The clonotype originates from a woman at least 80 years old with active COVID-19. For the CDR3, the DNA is TGTGCCAGCAGTTTAACGGGTCCTGGTAGGGGCTACACCTTC. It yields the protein CASSLTGPGRGYTF.